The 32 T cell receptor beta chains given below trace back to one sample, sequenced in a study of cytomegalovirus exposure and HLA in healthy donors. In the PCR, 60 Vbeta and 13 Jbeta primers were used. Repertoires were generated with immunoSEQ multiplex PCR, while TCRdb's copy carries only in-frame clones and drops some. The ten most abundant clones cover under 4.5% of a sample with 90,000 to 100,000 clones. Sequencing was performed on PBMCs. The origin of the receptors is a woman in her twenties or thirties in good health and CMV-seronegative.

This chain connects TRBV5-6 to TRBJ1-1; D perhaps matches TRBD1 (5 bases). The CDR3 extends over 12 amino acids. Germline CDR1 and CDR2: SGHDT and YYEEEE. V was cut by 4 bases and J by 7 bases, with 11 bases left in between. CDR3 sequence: CASSNGGIEAFF. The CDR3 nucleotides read TGTGCCAGCAGCAACGGGGGGATTGAAGCTTTCTTT.

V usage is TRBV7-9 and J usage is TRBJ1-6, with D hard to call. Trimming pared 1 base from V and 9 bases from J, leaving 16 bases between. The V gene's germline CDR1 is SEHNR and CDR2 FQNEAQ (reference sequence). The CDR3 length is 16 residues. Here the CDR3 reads CASSLGREQDSSPLHF. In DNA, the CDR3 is TGTGCCAGCAGCTTAGGAAGGGAGCAGGATAGTTCACCCCTCCACTTT.

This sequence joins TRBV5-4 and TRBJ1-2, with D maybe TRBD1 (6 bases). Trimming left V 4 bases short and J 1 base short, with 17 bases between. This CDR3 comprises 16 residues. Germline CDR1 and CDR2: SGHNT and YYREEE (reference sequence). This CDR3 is CASSASGQLYNYGYTF. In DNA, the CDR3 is TGTGCCAGCAGCGCAAGCGGACAGCTTTATAACTATGGCTACACCTTC.

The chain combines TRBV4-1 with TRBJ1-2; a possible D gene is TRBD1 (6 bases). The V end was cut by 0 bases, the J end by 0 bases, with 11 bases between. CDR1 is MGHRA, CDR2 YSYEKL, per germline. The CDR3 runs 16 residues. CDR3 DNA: TGCGCCAGCAGCCAAGAACCCCACAGGGCTAACTATGGCTACACCTTC. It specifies CASSQEPHRANYGYTF.

CDR3 amino acids: CAIRAGDRGYEQYF. The CDR3 coding sequence is TGTGCCATCAGGGCAGGGGACAGGGGCTACGAGCAGTACTTC. The chain joins TRBV10-3 to TRBJ2-5; 10 bases map to TRBD1. The J call may be faulty, since TRBJ2-7 better matches the DNA end. Per the germline V gene, CDR1 is ENHRY and CDR2 is SYGVKD. The CDR3 has 14 amino acids.

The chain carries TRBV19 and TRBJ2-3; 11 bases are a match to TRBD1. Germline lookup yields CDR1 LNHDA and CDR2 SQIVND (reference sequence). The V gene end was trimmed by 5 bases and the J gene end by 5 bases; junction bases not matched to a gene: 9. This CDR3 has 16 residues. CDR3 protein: CASSLQPGQGVDTQYF. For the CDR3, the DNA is TGTGCCAGTAGTTTGCAACCGGGACAGGGGGTAGATACGCAGTATTTT.

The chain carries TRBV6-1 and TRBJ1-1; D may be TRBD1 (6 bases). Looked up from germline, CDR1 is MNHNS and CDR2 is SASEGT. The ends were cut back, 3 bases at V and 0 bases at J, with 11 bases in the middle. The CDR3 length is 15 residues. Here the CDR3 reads CASSDHRAVNTEAFF. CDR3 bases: TGTGCCAGCAGTGACCACAGGGCGGTGAACACTGAAGCTTTCTTT.

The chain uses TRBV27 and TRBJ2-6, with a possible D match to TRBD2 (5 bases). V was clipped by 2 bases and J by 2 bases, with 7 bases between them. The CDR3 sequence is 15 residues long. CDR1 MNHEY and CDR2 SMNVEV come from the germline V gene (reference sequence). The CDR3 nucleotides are TGTGCCAGCAGTTTACAACTAGCTGGGGCCAACGTCCTGACTTTC. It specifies CASSLQLAGANVLTF.

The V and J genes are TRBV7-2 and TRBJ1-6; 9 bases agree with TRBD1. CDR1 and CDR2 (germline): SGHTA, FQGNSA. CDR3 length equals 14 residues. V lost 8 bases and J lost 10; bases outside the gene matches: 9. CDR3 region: CASGSTGGNSPLHF. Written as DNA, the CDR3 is TGTGCCAGCGGTTCGACAGGGGGTAACTCACCCCTCCACTTT.

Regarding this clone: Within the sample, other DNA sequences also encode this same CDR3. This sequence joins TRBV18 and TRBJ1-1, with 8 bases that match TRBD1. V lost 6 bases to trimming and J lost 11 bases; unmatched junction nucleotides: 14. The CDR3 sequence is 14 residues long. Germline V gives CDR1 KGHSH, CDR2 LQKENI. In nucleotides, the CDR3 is TGTGCCAGCTCGCCGGAACGGACAGGGCTGGAGGCTTTCTTT. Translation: CASSPERTGLEAFF.

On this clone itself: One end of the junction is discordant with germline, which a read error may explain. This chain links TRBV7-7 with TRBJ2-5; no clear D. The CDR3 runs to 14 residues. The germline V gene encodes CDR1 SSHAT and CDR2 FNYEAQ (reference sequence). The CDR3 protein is CASSLGQNQETQYF. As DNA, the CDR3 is TGTGCTAGCAGCTTAGGTCAGAACCAAGAGACCCAGTACTTC.

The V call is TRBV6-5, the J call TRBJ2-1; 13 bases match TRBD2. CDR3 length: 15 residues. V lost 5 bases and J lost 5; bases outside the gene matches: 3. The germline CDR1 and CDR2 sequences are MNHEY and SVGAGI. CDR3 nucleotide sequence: TGTGCCAGCAGTGGGGGACTAGCGGGAAACAATGAGCAGTTCTTC. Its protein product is CASSGGLAGNNEQFF.

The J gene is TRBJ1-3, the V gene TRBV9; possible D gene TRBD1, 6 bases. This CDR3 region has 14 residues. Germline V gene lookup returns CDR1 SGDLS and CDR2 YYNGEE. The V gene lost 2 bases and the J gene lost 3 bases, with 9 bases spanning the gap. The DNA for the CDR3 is TGTGCCAGCAGCGTCGCACAGGGTGGAAACACCATATATTTT. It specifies CASSVAQGGNTIYF. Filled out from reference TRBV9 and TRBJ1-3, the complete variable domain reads DSGVTQTPKHLITATGQRVTLRCSPRSGDLSVYWYQQSLDQGLQFLIQYYNGEERAKGNILERFSAQQFPDLHSELNLSSLELGDSALYFCASSVAQGGNTIYFGEGSWLTVV.

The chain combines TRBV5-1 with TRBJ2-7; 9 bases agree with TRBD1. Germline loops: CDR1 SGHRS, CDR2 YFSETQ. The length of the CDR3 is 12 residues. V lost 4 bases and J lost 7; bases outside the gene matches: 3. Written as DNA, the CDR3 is TGCGCCAGCAGCACCGGGACAGGGGAGCAGTACTTC. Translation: CASSTGTGEQYF.

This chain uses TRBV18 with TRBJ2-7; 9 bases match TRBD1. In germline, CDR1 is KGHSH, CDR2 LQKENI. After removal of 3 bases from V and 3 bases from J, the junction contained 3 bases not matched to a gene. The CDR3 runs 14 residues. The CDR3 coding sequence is TGTGCCAGCTCACCCCGGGACAGGGACTACGAGCAGTACTTC. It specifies CASSPRDRDYEQYF.

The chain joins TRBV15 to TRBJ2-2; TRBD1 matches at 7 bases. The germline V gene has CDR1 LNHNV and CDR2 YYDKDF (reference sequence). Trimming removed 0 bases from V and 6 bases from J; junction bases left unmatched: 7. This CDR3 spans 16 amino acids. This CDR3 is CATSRDEGAQAGELFF. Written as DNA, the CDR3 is TGTGCCACCAGCAGAGATGAGGGGGCGCAAGCCGGGGAGCTGTTTTTT.

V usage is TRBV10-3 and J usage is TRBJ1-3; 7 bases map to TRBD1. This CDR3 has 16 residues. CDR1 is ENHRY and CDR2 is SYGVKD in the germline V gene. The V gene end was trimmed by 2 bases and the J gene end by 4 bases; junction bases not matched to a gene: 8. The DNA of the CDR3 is TGTGCCATCAGTGAGCAACAGGGGTTTGCGGGAAACACCATATATTTT. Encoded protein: CAISEQQGFAGNTIYF.

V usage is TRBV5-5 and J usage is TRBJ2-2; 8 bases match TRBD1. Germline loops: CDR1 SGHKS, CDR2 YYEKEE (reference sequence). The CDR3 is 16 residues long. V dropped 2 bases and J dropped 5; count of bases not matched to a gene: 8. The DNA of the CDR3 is TGTGCCAGCAGCTTTGAGGACAGGGCGTTGACCGGGGAGCTGTTTTTT. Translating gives CASSFEDRALTGELFF.

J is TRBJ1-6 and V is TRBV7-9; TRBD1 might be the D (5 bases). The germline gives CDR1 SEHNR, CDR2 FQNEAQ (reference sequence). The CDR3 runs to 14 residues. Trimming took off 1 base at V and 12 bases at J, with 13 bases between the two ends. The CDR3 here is CASSLGTSEEPLHF. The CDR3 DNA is TGTGCCAGCAGCTTAGGGACATCCGAAGAACCCCTCCACTTT.

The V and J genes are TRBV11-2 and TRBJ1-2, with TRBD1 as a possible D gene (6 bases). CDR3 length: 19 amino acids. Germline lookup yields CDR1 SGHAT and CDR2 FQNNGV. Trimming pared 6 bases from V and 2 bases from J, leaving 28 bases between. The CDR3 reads CASRSVLPDRLQGNYGYTF. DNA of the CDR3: TGTGCCAGCAGATCAGTCCTCCCAGACCGCCTTCAGGGGAACTATGGCTACACCTTC.

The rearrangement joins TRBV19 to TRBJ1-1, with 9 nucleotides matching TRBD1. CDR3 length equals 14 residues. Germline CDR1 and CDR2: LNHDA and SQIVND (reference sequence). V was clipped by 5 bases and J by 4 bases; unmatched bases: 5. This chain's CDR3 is CASSYTGGGTEAFF. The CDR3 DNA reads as TGTGCCAGTAGTTACACAGGGGGCGGCACTGAAGCTTTCTTT.

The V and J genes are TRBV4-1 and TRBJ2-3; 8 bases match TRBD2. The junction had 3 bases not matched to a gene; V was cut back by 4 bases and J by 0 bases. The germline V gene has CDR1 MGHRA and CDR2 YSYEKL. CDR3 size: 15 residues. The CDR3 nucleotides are TGCGCCAGCAGCCCACTAGCGGCAAGCACAGATACGCAGTATTTT. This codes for CASSPLAASTDTQYF.

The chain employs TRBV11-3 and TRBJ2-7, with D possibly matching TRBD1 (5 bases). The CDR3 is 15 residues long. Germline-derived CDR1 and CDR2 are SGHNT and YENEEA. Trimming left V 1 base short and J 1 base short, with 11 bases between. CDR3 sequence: CASSLGGKGSYEQYF. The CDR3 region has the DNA TGTGCCAGCAGCTTAGGGGGAAAGGGGTCCTACGAGCAGTACTTC.

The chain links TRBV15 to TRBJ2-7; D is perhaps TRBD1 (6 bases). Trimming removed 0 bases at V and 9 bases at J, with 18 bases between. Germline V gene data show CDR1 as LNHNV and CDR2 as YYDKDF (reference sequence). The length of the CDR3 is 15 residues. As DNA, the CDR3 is TGTGCCACCAGCAGAGATTACAGGGTTGGCGTCGGGCAGTACTTC. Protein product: CATSRDYRVGVGQYF.

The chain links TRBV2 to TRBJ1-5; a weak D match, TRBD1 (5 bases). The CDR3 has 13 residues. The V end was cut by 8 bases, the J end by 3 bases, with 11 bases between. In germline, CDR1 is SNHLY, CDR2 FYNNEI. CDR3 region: CASLPDTNQPQHF. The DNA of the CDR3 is TGTGCCAGCCTCCCGGACACCAATCAGCCCCAGCATTTT.

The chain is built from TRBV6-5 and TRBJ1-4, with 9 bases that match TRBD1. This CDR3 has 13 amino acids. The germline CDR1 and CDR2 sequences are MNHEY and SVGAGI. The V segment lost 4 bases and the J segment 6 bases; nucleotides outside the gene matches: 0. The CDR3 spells CASSWDRDEKLFF. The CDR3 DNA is TGTGCCAGCAGTTGGGACAGGGATGAAAAACTGTTTTTT.

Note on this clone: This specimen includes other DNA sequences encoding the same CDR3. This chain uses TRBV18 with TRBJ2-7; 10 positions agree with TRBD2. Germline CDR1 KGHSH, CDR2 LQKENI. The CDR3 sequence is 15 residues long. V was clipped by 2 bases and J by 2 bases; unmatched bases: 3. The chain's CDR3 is CASSPASGGTYEQYF. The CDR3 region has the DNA TGTGCCAGCTCACCAGCTAGCGGGGGAACCTACGAGCAGTACTTC.

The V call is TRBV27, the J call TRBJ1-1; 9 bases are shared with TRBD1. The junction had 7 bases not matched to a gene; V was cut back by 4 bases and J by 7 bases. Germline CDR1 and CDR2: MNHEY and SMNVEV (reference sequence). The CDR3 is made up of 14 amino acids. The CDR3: CASSWGQGIGEAFF. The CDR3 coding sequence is TGTGCCAGCAGTTGGGGACAGGGAATAGGTGAAGCTTTCTTT.

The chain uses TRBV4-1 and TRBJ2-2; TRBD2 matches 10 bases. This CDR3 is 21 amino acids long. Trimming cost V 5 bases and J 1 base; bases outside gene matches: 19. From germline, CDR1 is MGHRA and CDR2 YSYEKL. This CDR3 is CASSERSLAGVGQRNTGELFF. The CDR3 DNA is TGCGCCAGCAGCGAAAGATCTCTAGCGGGGGTCGGGCAGCGGAACACCGGGGAGCTGTTTTTT.

In DNA, the CDR3 is TGTGCCAGCAGCCCCACCTCCGGACAGGACGAGCAGTACTTC. Translated: CASSPTSGQDEQYF. This sequence joins TRBV11-2 and TRBJ2-7; 7 nucleotides line up with TRBD1. The length of the CDR3 is 14 residues. Trimming cost V 5 bases and J 5 bases; bases outside gene matches: 9. Germline V gives CDR1 SGHAT, CDR2 FQNNGV. Full variable domain (missing parts from reference TRBV11-2 and TRBJ2-7): EAGVAQSPRYKIIEKRQSVAFWCNPISGHATLYWYQQILGQGPKLLIQFQNNGVVDDSQLPKDRFSAERLKGVDSTLKIQPAKLEDSAVYLCASSPTSGQDEQYFGPGTRLTVT.

CDR3 in amino acids: CASSLVASGGTTGGELFF. The CDR3, as DNA: TGTGCCAGCAGCTTGGTAGCTAGCGGGGGGACTACTGGCGGGGAGCTGTTTTTT. The genes are TRBV5-5 and TRBJ2-2; 11 bases match TRBD2. The V gene's germline CDR1 is SGHKS and CDR2 YYEKEE (reference sequence). The CDR3 is 18 residues long. V shed 0 bases, J shed 7 bases, and the junction held 11 bases outside the gene matches.

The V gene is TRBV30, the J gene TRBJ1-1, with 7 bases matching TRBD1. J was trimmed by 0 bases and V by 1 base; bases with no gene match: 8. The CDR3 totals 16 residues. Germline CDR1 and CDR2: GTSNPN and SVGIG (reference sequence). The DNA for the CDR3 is TGTGCCTGGAGTGCCGCGGACAGGAACATGAACACTGAAGCTTTCTTT. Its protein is CAWSAADRNMNTEAFF.